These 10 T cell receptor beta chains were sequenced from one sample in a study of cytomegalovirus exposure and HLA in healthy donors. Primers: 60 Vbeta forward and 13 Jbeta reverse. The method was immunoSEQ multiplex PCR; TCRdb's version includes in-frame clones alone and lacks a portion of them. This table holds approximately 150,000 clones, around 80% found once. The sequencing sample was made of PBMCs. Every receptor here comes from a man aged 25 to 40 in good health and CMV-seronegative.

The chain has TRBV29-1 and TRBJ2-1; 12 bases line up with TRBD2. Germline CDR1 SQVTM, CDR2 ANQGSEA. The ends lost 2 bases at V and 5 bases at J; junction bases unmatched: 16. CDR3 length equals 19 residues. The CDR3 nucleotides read TGCAGCGTTGAACGGACAGGTACCGGACTAGCGGGATGGGACAATGAGCAGTTCTTC. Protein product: CSVERTGTGLAGWDNEQFF.

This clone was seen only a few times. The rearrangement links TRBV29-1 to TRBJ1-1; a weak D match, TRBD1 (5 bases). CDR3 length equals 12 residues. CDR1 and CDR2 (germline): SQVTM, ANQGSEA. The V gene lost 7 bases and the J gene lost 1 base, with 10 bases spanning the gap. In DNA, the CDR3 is TGCAGCGCGGGGGAGGGGAACACTGAAGCTTTCTTT. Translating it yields CSAGEGNTEAFF.

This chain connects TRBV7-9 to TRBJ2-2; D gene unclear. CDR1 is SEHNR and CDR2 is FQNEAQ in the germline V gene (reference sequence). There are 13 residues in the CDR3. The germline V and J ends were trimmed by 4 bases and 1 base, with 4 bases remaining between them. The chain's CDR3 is CASSSRNTGELFF. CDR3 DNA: TGTGCCAGCAGCTCCCGGAACACCGGGGAGCTGTTTTTT.

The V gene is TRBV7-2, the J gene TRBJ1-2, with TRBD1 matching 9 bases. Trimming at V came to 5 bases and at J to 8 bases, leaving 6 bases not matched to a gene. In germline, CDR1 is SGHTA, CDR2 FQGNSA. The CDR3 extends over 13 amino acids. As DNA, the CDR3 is TGTGCCAGCAGCCCTGGGACAGGGATGGGCTACACCTTC. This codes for CASSPGTGMGYTF.

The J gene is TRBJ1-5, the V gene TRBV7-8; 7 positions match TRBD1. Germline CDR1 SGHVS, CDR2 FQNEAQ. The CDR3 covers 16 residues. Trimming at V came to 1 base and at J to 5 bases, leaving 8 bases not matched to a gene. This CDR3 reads CASSLEVGDRDQPQHF. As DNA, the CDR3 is TGTGCCAGCAGCTTAGAGGTAGGAGACAGGGATCAGCCCCAGCATTTT.

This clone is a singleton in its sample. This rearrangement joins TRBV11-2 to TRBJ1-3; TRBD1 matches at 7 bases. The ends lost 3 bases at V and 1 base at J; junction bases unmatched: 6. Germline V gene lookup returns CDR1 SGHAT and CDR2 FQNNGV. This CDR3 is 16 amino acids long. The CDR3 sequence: CASSLVRGASGNTIYF. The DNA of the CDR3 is TGTGCCAGCAGCTTGGTCAGGGGGGCTTCTGGAAACACCATATATTTT. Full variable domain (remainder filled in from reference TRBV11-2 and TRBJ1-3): EAGVAQSPRYKIIEKRQSVAFWCNPISGHATLYWYQQILGQGPKLLIQFQNNGVVDDSQLPKDRFSAERLKGVDSTLKIQPAKLEDSAVYLCASSLVRGASGNTIYFGEGSWLTVV.

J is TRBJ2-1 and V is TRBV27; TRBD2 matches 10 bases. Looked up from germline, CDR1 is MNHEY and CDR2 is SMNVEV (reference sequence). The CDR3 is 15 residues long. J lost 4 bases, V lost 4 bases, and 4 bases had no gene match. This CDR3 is CASSSSGGRYNEQFF. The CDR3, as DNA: TGTGCCAGCAGTTCTAGCGGGGGCCGGTACAATGAGCAGTTCTTC.

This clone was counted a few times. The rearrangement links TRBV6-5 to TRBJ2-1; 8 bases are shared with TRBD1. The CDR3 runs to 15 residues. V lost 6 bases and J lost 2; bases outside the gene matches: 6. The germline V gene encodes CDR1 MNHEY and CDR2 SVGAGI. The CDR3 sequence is CASSLDRGTYNEQFF. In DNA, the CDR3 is TGTGCCAGCAGCCTTGACAGGGGCACCTACAATGAGCAGTTCTTC.

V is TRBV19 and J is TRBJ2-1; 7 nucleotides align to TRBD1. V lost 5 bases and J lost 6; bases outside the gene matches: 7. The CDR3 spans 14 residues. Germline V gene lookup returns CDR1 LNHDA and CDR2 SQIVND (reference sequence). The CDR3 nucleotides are TGTGCCAGTAGTGACGGGACAGCGATCAATGAGCAGTTCTTC. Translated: CASSDGTAINEQFF.

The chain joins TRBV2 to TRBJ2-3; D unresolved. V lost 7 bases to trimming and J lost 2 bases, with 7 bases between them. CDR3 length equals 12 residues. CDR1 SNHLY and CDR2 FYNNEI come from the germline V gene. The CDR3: CASKRSTDTQYF. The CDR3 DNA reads TGTGCCAGCAAGCGTTCCACAGATACGCAGTATTTT.